This T cell receptor (beta chain) emerged from a study of T cells after yellow fever vaccination. Points from the study as a whole: A limited proportion of clonotypes was detected within both the CD4 and CD8 compartments. FACS-sorted repertoires could contain abundant clonotypes contaminating from the bulk population.

Ten or more counts support this clonotype. Its antigen is not known. TCRdb analysed the 5' RACE reads with MiXCR anew, one entry per CDR3 protein. The sample contains about 300,000 distinct CDR3 sequences, approximately 7% of which appear only once. The J segment lost 7 bases and the V segment lost 3 bases, leaving 3 bases of the junction unmatched. CDR3 length: 15 residues. J is TRBJ1-6 and V is TRBV12-3 or TRBV12-4; 10 positions agree with TRBD1. The sequencing here drew on PBMCs, taken more than 40 days after the first yellow fever vaccination. The receptor was isolated from a man younger than 35 who received the YFV17D yellow fever vaccine. This chain's CDR3 is CASSFEGQGNSPLHF. DNA of the CDR3: TGTGCCAGCAGTTTCGAGGGACAGGGGAATTCACCCCTCCACTTT.